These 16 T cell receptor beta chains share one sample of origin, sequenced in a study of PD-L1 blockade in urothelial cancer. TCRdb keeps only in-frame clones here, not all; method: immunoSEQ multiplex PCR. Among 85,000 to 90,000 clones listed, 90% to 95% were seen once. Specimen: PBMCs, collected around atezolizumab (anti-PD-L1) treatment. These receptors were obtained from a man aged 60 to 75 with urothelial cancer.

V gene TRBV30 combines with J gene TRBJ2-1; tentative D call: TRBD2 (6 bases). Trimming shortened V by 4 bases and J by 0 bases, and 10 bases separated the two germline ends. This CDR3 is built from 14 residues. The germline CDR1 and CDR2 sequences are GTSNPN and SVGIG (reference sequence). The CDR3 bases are TGTGCCTGGAATTGGGGGGTCTCCTACAATGAGCAGTTCTTC. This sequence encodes CAWNWGVSYNEQFF.

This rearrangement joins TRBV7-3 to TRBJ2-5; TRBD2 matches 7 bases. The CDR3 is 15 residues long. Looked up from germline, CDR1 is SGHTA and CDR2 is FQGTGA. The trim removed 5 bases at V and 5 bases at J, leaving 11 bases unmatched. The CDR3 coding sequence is TGTGCCAGCAGCCCGTACCGCGGACTAGGGGAGACCCAGTACTTC. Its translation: CASSPYRGLGETQYF.

For the CDR3, the DNA is TGTGCCATCAGTGGGTCCCGGGACAGGGCTACTGACTATGGCTACACCTTC. The encoded protein is CAISGSRDRATDYGYTF. V and J are TRBV10-3 and TRBJ1-2; TRBD1 matches at 9 bases. The CDR3 has 17 residues. Germline CDR1 is ENHRY and CDR2 is SYGVKD. Trimming took 4 bases from V and 3 from J; bases not matched to a gene: 12.

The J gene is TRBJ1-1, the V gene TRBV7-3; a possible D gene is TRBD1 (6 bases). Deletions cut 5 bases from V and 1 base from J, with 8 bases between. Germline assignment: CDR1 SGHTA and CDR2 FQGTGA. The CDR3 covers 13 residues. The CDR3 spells CASSMTGNTEAFF. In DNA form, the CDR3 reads TGTGCCAGCAGCATGACAGGGAACACTGAAGCTTTCTTT. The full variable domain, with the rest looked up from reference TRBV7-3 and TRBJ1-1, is GAGVSQTPSNKVTEKGKYVELRCDPISGHTALYWYRQSLGQGPEFLIYFQGTGAADDSGLPNDRFFAVRPEGSVSTLKIQRTERGDSAVYLCASSMTGNTEAFFGQGTRLTVV.

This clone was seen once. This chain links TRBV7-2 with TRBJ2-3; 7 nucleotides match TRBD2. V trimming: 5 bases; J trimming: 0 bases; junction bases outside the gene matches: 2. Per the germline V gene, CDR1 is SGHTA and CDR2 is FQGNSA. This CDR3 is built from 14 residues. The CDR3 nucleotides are TGTGCCAGCAGCGGTAGCGGGAGCACAGATACGCAGTATTTT. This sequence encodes CASSGSGSTDTQYF.

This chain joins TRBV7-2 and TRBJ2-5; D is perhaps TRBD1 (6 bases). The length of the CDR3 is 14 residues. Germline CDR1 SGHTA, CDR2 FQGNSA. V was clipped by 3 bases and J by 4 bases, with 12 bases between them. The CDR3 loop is CASSLQGPGETQYF. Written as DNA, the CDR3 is TGTGCCAGCAGCTTGCAGGGGCCGGGAGAGACCCAGTACTTC.

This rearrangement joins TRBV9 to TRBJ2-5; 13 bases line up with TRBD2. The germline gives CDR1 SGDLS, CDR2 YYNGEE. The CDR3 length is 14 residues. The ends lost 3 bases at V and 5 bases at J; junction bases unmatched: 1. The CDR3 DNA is TGTGCCAGCAGCGAGACTAGCGGGGGGGAGACCCAGTACTTC. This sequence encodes CASSETSGGETQYF.

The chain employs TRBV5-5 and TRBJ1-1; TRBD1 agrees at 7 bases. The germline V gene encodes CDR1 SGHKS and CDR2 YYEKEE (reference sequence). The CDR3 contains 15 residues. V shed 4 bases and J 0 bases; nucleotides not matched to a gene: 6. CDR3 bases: TGTGCCAGCAGCGGGACAGCAGTTATGAACACTGAAGCTTTCTTT. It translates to CASSGTAVMNTEAFF. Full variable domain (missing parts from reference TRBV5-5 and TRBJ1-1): DAGVTQSPTHLIKTRGQQVTLRCSPISGHKSVSWYQQVLGQGPQFIFQYYEKEERGRGNFPDRFSARQFPNYSSELNVNALLLGDSALYLCASSGTAVMNTEAFFGQGTRLTVV.

The CDR3 DNA sequence: TGTGCCAGCAGCCGCCGGGACAGGGTCCCCTACAATGAGCAGTTCTTC. It encodes CASSRRDRVPYNEQFF. J is TRBJ2-1 and V is TRBV5-4; 9 bases are a match to TRBD1. With V trimmed by 4 bases and J by 2 bases, 7 bases remained unmatched. The V gene's germline CDR1 is SGHNT and CDR2 YYREEE (reference sequence). This CDR3 has 16 amino acids.

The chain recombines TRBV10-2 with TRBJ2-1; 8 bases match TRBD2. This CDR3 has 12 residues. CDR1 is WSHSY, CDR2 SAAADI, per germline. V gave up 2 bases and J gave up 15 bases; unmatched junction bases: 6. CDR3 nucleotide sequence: TGCGCCAGCAGTGAGAAGCGGGAGCGAAGGTTCTTC. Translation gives CASSEKRERRFF.

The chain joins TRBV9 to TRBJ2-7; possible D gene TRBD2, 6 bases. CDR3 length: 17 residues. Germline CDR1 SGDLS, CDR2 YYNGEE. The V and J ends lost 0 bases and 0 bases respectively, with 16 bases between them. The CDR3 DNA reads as TGTGCCAGCAGCGTAGCTGAGCGGGTCAAAAGCTCCTACGAGCAGTACTTC. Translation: CASSVAERVKSSYEQYF. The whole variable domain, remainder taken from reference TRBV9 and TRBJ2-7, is DSGVTQTPKHLITATGQRVTLRCSPRSGDLSVYWYQQSLDQGLQFLIQYYNGEERAKGNILERFSAQQFPDLHSELNLSSLELGDSALYFCASSVAERVKSSYEQYFGPGTRLTVT.

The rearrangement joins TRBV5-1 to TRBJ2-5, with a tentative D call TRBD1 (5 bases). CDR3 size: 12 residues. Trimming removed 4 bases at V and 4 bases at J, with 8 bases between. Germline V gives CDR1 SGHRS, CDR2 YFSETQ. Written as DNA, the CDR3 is TGCGCCAGCAGCACCCAGGGAGAGACCCAGTACTTC. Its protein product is CASSTQGETQYF.

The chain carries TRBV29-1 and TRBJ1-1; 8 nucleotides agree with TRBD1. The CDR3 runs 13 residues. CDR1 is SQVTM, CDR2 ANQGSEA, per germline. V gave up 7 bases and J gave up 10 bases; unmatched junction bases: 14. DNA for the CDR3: TGCAGCGCCGCTCTCCAGACAGGGGTCGGAGCTTTCTTT. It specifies CSAALQTGVGAFF.

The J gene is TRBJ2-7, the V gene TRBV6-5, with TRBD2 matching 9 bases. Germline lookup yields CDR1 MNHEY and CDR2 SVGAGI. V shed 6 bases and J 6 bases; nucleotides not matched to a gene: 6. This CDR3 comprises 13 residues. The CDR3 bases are TGTGCCAGCAGAGTCGCGGGGGGGCTCGAGCAGTACTTC. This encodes CASRVAGGLEQYF.

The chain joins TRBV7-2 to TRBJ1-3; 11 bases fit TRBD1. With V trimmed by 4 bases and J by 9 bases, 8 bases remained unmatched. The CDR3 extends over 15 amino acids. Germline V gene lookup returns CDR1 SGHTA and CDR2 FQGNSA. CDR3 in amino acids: CASSSPGQGVGTIYF. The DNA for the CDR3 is TGTGCCAGCAGCTCCCCGGGACAGGGGGTAGGCACCATATATTTT.

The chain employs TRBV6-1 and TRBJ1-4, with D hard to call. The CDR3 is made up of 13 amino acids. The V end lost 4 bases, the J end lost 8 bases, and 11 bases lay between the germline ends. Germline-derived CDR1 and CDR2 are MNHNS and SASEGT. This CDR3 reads CASSGALEEKLFF. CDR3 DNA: TGTGCCAGCAGTGGAGCCCTCGAGGAAAAACTGTTTTTT.